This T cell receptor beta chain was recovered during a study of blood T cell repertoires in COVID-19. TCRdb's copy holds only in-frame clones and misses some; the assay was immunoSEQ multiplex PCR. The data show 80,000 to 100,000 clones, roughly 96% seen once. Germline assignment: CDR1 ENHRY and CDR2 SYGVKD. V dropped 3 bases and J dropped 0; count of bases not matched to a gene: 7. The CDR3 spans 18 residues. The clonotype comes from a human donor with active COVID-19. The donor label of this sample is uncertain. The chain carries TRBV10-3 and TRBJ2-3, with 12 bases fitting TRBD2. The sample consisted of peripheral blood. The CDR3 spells CAISDGTSGLLSTDTQYF. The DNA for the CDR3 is TGTGCCATCAGTGACGGGACTAGCGGGCTTTTAAGCACAGATACGCAGTATTTT.